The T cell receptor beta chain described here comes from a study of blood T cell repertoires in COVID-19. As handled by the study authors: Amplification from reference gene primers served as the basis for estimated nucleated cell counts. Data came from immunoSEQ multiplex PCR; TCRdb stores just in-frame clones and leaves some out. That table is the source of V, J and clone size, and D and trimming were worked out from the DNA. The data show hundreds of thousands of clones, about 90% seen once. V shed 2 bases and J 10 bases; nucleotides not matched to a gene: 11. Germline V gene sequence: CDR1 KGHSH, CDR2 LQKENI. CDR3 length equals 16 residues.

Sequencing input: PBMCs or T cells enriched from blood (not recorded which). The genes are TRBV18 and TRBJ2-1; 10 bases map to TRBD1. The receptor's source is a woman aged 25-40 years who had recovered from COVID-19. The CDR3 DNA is TGTGCCAGCTCACCAATGACAGGGGGCGATGTTGGGGAGCAGTTCTTC. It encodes CASSPMTGGDVGEQFF.